These T cell receptor beta chains were read from a single sample in a study of control samples from healthy donors and cancer patients. Profiling relied on immunoSEQ multiplex PCR, and the TCRdb table lists in-frame clones only, not all of them. The profile shows over 150,000 clones, approximately 93% of them singletons. Sequences were obtained from blood. Receptor source: a man aged 35-49 years in good health. Each CDR3 is given with its conserved first and last residue. D genes are given only for firm matches. Clone size appears in some rows only: once, few, many, or a class for an expanded clone.

clone_size j_call v_call cdr3_length d_call cdr3_nt cdr3_aa
. TRBJ1-3 TRBV4-2 14 . TGTGCCAGCAGCCAAGATCCCCAGCAGAACACCATATATTTT CASSQDPQQNTIYF
. TRBJ2-1 TRBV5-4 13 . TGTGCCAGCAGCTTGGGGGGCTACAATGAGCAGTTCTTC CASSLGGYNEQFF
. TRBJ1-6 TRBV27 15 TRBD1 TGTGCCAGCAGTTTCCGGGACAGGGATAGTTCACCCCTCCACTTT CASSFRDRDSSPLHF
. TRBJ2-3 TRBV24-1 14 TRBD1 TGTGCCACCAGTGGGGGACAGGGCACAGATACGCAGTATTTT CATSGGQGTDTQYF
once TRBJ1-6 TRBV6-5 13 TRBD1 TGTGCCAGCTCCAGGGGGTTTAATTCACCCCTCCACTTT CASSRGFNSPLHF
. TRBJ2-3 TRBV9 13 TRBD2 TGTGCCAGCACAGCGGGGGAGGGAGATACGCAGTATTTT CASTAGEGDTQYF
few TRBJ1-5 TRBV5-8 14 . TGTGCCAGCAGCTTGGGGCAGGGCTATCAGCCCCAGCATTTT CASSLGQGYQPQHF
. TRBJ2-3 TRBV30 12 . TGTGCCTTTAAGGCTGGTGGGGATACGCAGTATTTT CAFKAGGDTQYF
. TRBJ2-4 TRBV19 14 . TGTGCCAGTAGCAAACACGACGCCAAAAACATTCAGTACTTC CASSKHDAKNIQYF
. TRBJ2-1 TRBV7-6 15 . TGTGCCAGCAGCCAAGGGGTGGCCTCCTACAATGAGCAGTTCTTC CASSQGVASYNEQFF
. TRBJ1-1 TRBV30 13 TRBD1 TGTGCCTGGAGGACAGGGCCGAACACTGAAGCTTTCTTT CAWRTGPNTEAFF
once TRBJ1-6 TRBV27 17 . TGTGCCAGCAAGGGGGGCCGGACGGACGGAAAAAATTCACCCCTCCACTTT CASKGGRTDGKNSPLHF
. TRBJ1-1 TRBV19 15 TRBD1 TGTGCCAGTAAAAAGGGACAGGGGATGAACACTGAAGCTTTCTTT CASKKGQGMNTEAFF
. TRBJ2-6 TRBV5-1 17 . TGCGCCAGCAGCTTGGAGGCTCTGGTCTCTGGGGCCAACGTCCTGACTTTC CASSLEALVSGANVLTF
. TRBJ1-5 TRBV2 14 . TGTGCCAGCGCGGGGAGGTTTAGCAATCAGCCCCAGCATTTT CASAGRFSNQPQHF
. TRBJ1-2 TRBV6-5 15 . TGTGCCAGCAGTCTCGAGGTGGGGCAGGGGTATGGCTACACCTTC CASSLEVGQGYGYTF
. TRBJ2-2 TRBV7-2 14 TRBD1 TGTGTCGTAGGGGACAGAGGGCGTGCCGGGGAGCTGTTTTTT CVVGDRGRAGELFF
once TRBJ2-1 TRBV24-1 13 TRBD2 TGTGCCACCAGTGACCTCGATAGCGGGGGGCAGTTCTTC CATSDLDSGGQFF
. TRBJ1-6 TRBV19 16 . TGTGCCAGTAGTAGGACCGGGCCCGGACGAGGTTCACCCCTCCACTTT CASSRTGPGRGSPLHF
. TRBJ2-1 TRBV28 14 . TGTGCCAGCTCCCCCCCGGAGTCCTACAATGAGCAGTTCTTC CASSPPESYNEQFF
. TRBJ1-4 TRBV6-2/TRBV6-3 13 . TGTGCCAGCAGTTCCGGCCGGGATGAAAAACTGTTTTTT CASSSGRDEKLFF
. TRBJ1-3 TRBV5-4 14 TRBD1 TGTGCCAGCACGGCAACAGGGGTCGGAAACACCATATATTTT CASTATGVGNTIYF
. TRBJ2-7 TRBV5-4 15 TRBD1 TGTGCCAGCAGCCGCCGGGACAGGGAAAGTGGCGAGCAGTACTTC CASSRRDRESGEQYF
. TRBJ2-5 TRBV5-1 15 . TGCGCCAGCAGCCCACGGGGAACGTACCAAGAGACCCAGTACTTC CASSPRGTYQETQYF
. TRBJ2-7 TRBV5-5 14 . TGTGCCAGCAGCTTGGGGGGTCCGTCGTACGAGCAGTACTTC CASSLGGPSYEQYF
. TRBJ1-1 TRBV27 15 . TGTGCCAGCAGTTTATACAGGGCGATGAACACTGAAGCTTTCTTT CASSLYRAMNTEAFF
. TRBJ1-1 TRBV24-1 15 TRBD1 TGTGCCACCAGCCGTTCCGGGACAGGGAACACTGAAGCTTTCTTT CATSRSGTGNTEAFF
. TRBJ1-5 TRBV24-1 17 . TGTGCCACCAGTGTAAGGCCCGGAGAGTTTCGCAATCAGCCCCAGCATTTT CATSVRPGEFRNQPQHF
. TRBJ2-3 TRBV25-1 18 . TGTGCCAGCAGTGAGGGGTCAGGGCCGTTTTTTACCACAGATACGCAGTATTTT CASSEGSGPFFTTDTQYF
. TRBJ2-1 TRBV5-5 14 . TGTGCCAGCAGCTTGGCCGACGGGGTGGGGGAGCAGTTCTTC CASSLADGVGEQFF
once TRBJ1-2 TRBV6-2/TRBV6-3 15 . TGTGCCAGCAGTTCCTTTTGGGGGCGAGGCTATGGCTACACCTTC CASSSFWGRGYGYTF
. TRBJ1-4 TRBV7-6 17 . TGTGCCAGCAGCTTAGAGGGGGAAGGGACACCTAATGAAAAACTGTTTTTT CASSLEGEGTPNEKLFF
once TRBJ2-6 TRBV19 17 . TGTGCCAGTAGTATCGATCAGGGGCTCGTTGGGGCCAACGTCCTGACTTTC CASSIDQGLVGANVLTF
. TRBJ1-2 TRBV5-6 15 TRBD1 TGTGCCAGCAGCGACCGGGACAGGGACAACTATGGCTACACCTTC CASSDRDRDNYGYTF
. TRBJ1-1 TRBV18 16 TRBD1 TGTGCCAGCTCAGAAACATGGGACAGGACGAACACTGAAGCTTTCTTT CASSETWDRTNTEAFF
. TRBJ1-2 TRBV6-5 15 . TGTGCCAGCAGTTACTCGCGGACAGCCAACTATGGCTACACCTTC CASSYSRTANYGYTF
. TRBJ1-5 TRBV6-2/TRBV6-3 12 . TGTGCCAGCAGTTACCGGGACGAACCGACAGATTTT CASSYRDEPTDF
. TRBJ1-6 TRBV27 15 . TGTGCCAGCAGTTTCTCCCCGGGTGGGCAGGAGGCCCTCCACTTT CASSFSPGGQEALHF
few TRBJ2-5 TRBV7-9 14 TRBD1 TGTGCCAGCAGCCTAACAGGGGGTCGTGAGACCCAGTACTTC CASSLTGGRETQYF
. TRBJ1-6 TRBV2 15 . TGTGCCAGCAGTGAAGCGCTACAGCCTCATTCACCCCTCCACTTT CASSEALQPHSPLHF
. TRBJ2-3 TRBV6-1 16 TRBD2 TGTGCCAGCAGTGATGAACTAGCGGGGGCCTCAGATACGCAGTATTTT CASSDELAGASDTQYF
. TRBJ2-7 TRBV9 14 . TGTGCCAGCAGCGTAGATCCCAGGCCTCTCGAGCAGTACTTC CASSVDPRPLEQYF
. TRBJ2-5 TRBV28 14 . TGTGCCAGTTTTAACCGGCAGTTTCAAGAGACCCAGTACTTC CASFNRQFQETQYF
. TRBJ1-1 TRBV13 16 TRBD1 TGTGCCAGCAGCCTCGGAGCCGGGACAGGGGCGGCTGAAGCTTTCTTT CASSLGAGTGAAEAFF
. TRBJ2-1 TRBV19 14 TRBD1 TGTGCCAGTCGGGTGACAGGGACGGCGAATGAGCAGTTCTTC CASRVTGTANEQFF
once TRBJ1-5 TRBV7-2 15 TRBD1 TGTGCCAGCAGTCTGGGACAGCTAGTCAATCAGCCCCAGCATTTT CASSLGQLVNQPQHF
. TRBJ1-1 TRBV27 16 . TGTGCCAGCAGTTCCCTGAGTGGAAGGGTGAACACTGAAGCTTTCTTT CASSSLSGRVNTEAFF
. TRBJ2-7 TRBV27 12 TRBD2 TGTGCCAGCGGTCCTAGCGGGGGGGAGGAGTACTTC CASGPSGGEEYF
. TRBJ2-4 TRBV4-3 16 . TGCGCCAGTTGGAGGGCTAGCAGGGTGGTCAAAAACATTCAGTACTTC CASWRASRVVKNIQYF
. TRBJ1-3 TRBV28 14 TRBD1 TGTGCCAGCAGTCCGACAGGGTCTGGAAACACCATATATTTT CASSPTGSGNTIYF
. TRBJ1-1 TRBV6-2/TRBV6-3 13 TRBD1 TGTGCCAGCAGTTACGGGACAGGGACTGAAGCTTTCTTT CASSYGTGTEAFF
once TRBJ1-5 TRBV5-6 14 TRBD1 TGTGCCAGCAGCCGGGACAGGGGAATTCAGCCCCAGCATTTT CASSRDRGIQPQHF
once TRBJ1-4 TRBV6-5 15 . TGTGCCAGCAGTCCCCCGGGCCGAATTAATGAAAAACTGTTTTTT CASSPPGRINEKLFF
once TRBJ2-1 TRBV6-5 15 TRBD2 TGTGCCAGCACCTCCGGGACTAGCGGGCCCCATGAGCAGTTCTTC CASTSGTSGPHEQFF
. TRBJ1-3 TRBV11-3 13 . TGTGCCAGCAGCTTTGGCACTGGAAACACCATATATTTT CASSFGTGNTIYF
. TRBJ1-2 TRBV3-1/TRBV3-2 12 . TGTGCCAGCAGCCAAGCGGGGTATGGCTACACCTTC CASSQAGYGYTF
. TRBJ1-1 TRBV2 14 . TGTGCCAGCAGCGACGACAGGAGGAACACTGAAGCTTTCTTT CASSDDRRNTEAFF